This T cell receptor beta chain appears in the sequencing data of a study of CD8 T cells in Susac syndrome. The CDR3 extends over 13 amino acids. Germline V gene lookup returns CDR1 LGHDT and CDR2 YNNKEL (reference sequence). Trimming cost V 0 bases and J 6 bases, with 6 bases left between them. Reverse transcription used roughly 0.5 to 1 ug RNA and random hexamers. TCRdb re-derived calls from the immunoSEQ multiplex PCR reads in MiXCR, one entry per CDR3 protein. The data contain some 190,000 distinct CDR3 sequences, more than 90% of them singletons. J is TRBJ1-5 and V is TRBV3-1; no clear D. This receptor was identified in a human donor with multiple sclerosis. Sequencing was performed on CD4+ T cells from PBMCs. The CDR3 DNA is TGTGCCAGCAGCCAAGATATCGGTCAGCCCCAGCATTTT. Translating it yields CASSQDIGQPQHF. The entire variable domain, with the rest obtained from reference TRBV3-1 and TRBJ1-5, is as follows: DTAVSQTPKYLVTQMGNDKSIKCEQNLGHDTMYWYKQDSKKFLKIMFSYNNKELIINETVPNRFSPKSPDKAHLNLHINSLELGDSAVYFCASSQDIGQPQHFGDGTRLSIL.